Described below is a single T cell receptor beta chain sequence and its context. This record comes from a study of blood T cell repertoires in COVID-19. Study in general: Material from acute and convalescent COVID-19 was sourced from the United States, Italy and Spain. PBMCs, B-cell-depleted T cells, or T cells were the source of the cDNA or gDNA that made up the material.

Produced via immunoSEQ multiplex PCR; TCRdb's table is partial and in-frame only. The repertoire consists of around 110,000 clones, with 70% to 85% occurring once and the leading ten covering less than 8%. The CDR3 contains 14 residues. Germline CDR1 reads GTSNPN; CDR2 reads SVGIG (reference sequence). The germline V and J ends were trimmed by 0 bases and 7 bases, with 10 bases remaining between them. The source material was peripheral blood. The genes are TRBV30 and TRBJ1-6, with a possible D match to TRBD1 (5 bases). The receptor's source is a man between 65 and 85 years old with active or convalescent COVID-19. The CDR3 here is CAWSVETVNSPLHF. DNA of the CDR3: TGTGCCTGGAGTGTAGAGACAGTAAATTCACCCCTCCACTTT. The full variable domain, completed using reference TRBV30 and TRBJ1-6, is SQTIHQWPATLVQPVGSPLSLECTVEGTSNPNLYWYRQAAGRGLQLLFYSVGIGQISSEVPQNLSASRPQDRQFILSSKKLLLSDSGFYLCAWSVETVNSPLHFGNGTRLTVT.